What follows describes a single T cell receptor beta chain. The antigen remains undetermined. The record originates from a study of CD8+ T cells in alopecia areata. Across the whole study: The drug, oral tofacitinib, was given to treated patients at 5 to 10 mg twice daily. Once tofacitinib had been taken for 6 to 18 months, 6 months off drug followed. General study points: There were also resident alphabeta T cells of normal skin sequenced in scalp samples.

Following extraction, RNA underwent reverse transcription to cDNA, which served as the sequencing template. Method: immunoSEQ multiplex PCR; TCRdb's copy keeps in-frame clones and lacks some. The table includes 80,000 to 100,000 clones, about two fifths detected once. Sorting from PBMCs produced CD4+ and CD8+ T cells. In germline, CDR1 is MNHEY, CDR2 SMNVEV (reference sequence). This CDR3 has 15 amino acids. The V segment lost 6 bases and the J segment 7 bases; nucleotides outside the gene matches: 10. Sequenced material: CD4+ T cells sorted from blood. This chain connects TRBV27 to TRBJ1-4; 8 bases match TRBD1. The receptor's source is a human donor with alopecia areata. CDR3 sequence (DNA): TGTGCCAGCAGACGCGCAGGGGGCCAAGGTGAAAAACTGTTTTTT. Translation gives CASRRAGGQGEKLFF.